These 15 T cell receptor beta chains originate from one sample sequenced in a study of blood T cell repertoires in COVID-19. Clones were sequenced by immunoSEQ multiplex PCR, and TCRdb holds only the in-frame ones, with some missing. The sample shows tens of thousands of clones, about 90% of them seen only once. Source material: peripheral blood. The receptors shown here come from a human donor in a cohort sampled during active COVID-19.

The J gene is TRBJ1-2, the V gene TRBV6-5; 8 positions agree with TRBD1. After removal of 8 bases from V and 2 bases from J, the junction contained 4 bases not matched to a gene. The CDR3 is 13 amino acids. The V gene's germline CDR1 is MNHEY and CDR2 SVGAGI. The CDR3 loop reads CASLGQVNYGYTF. CDR3 nucleotides: TGTGCCAGCTTGGGACAGGTGAACTATGGCTACACCTTC.

This chain links TRBV5-6 with TRBJ2-3, with D possibly matching TRBD1 (5 bases). CDR1 and CDR2 from the germline V gene are SGHDT and YYEEEE. V was shortened by 4 bases and J by 3 bases, with 6 bases between the two germline ends. This CDR3 region has 12 residues. The CDR3 region has the DNA TGTGCCAGCAGCGGACAAACAGATACGCAGTATTTT. Translated: CASSGQTDTQYF.

This rearrangement joins TRBV7-2 to TRBJ1-2; 10 nucleotides agree with TRBD1. Germline V CDR1 and CDR2: SGHTA, FQGNSA. The CDR3 runs 13 residues. V shed 5 bases and J 7 bases; nucleotides not matched to a gene: 4. CDR3 residues: CASSKDRGGGYTF. Here the CDR3 DNA reads TGTGCCAGCAGCAAGGACAGGGGGGGTGGCTACACCTTC.

V usage is TRBV28 and J usage is TRBJ2-7, with D perhaps matching TRBD2 (7 bases). Trimming took off 8 bases at V and 3 bases at J, with 14 bases between the two ends. Germline CDR1 reads MDHEN; CDR2 reads SYDVKM. The CDR3 spans 13 residues. CDR3 in amino acids: CASRAGGLYEQYF. CDR3 sequence (DNA): TGTGCCAGCCGGGCCGGGGGGCTCTACGAGCAGTACTTC.

The chain combines TRBV6-5 with TRBJ2-5, with a possible D match to TRBD1 (6 bases). Looked up from germline, CDR1 is MNHEY and CDR2 is SVGAGI. CDR3 length equals 12 residues. Trimming left V 5 bases short and J 5 bases short, with 9 bases between. The CDR3 bases are TGTGCCAGCAGTACAGGGTATGAGACCCAGTACTTC. This codes for CASSTGYETQYF.

The chain joins TRBV18 to TRBJ2-3, with 8 bases that match TRBD1. Germline CDR1 and CDR2: KGHSH and LQKENI. This CDR3 is 13 amino acids long. Trimming took 8 bases from V and 2 from J; bases not matched to a gene: 3. The CDR3 coding sequence is TGTGCCAGCATGGGACAGGCCACAGATACGCAGTATTTT. It yields the protein CASMGQATDTQYF.

The chain couples TRBV9 to TRBJ2-2; 15 bases match TRBD2. V lost 0 bases and J lost 6; bases outside the gene matches: 0. Germline lookup yields CDR1 SGDLS and CDR2 YYNGEE. The CDR3 runs to 16 residues. CDR3 nucleotide sequence: TGTGCCAGCAGCGTAGGGACTAGCGGGGGGGCCGGGGAGCTGTTTTTT. It translates to CASSVGTSGGAGELFF.

The chain links TRBV7-2 to TRBJ2-1; no definite D call. Trimming left V 1 base short and J 2 bases short, with 18 bases between. CDR3 length: 18 amino acids. Germline-derived CDR1 and CDR2 are SGHTA and FQGNSA. The DNA of the CDR3 is TGTGCCAGCAGCTTAGGCCCCGGAGCCACCAATACCTACAATGAGCAGTTCTTC. Its protein is CASSLGPGATNTYNEQFF.

The gene calls are TRBV6-5 and TRBJ2-3; possible D gene TRBD2, 5 bases. The CDR3 totals 15 residues. The germline gives CDR1 MNHEY, CDR2 SVGAGI. Deletions cut 5 bases from V and 4 bases from J, with 16 bases between. The CDR3 spells CASSPPGGLADTQYF. For the CDR3, the DNA is TGTGCCAGCAGTCCACCCGGCGGGTTGGCAGATACGCAGTATTTT.

The V gene is TRBV28, the J gene TRBJ1-1; possible D gene TRBD1, 6 bases. V was shortened by 3 bases and J by 5 bases, with 13 bases between the two germline ends. CDR3 length: 14 residues. From germline, CDR1 is MDHEN and CDR2 SYDVKM. The CDR3: CASSLGGLRTEAFF. The CDR3 DNA follows: TGTGCCAGCAGTTTGGGGGGGCTCAGAACTGAAGCTTTCTTT.

This sequence joins TRBV29-1 and TRBJ2-3; weak D call: TRBD2 (6 bases). Per germline, CDR1 SQVTM and CDR2 ANQGSEA. V gave up 4 bases and J gave up 1 base, with 9 bases separating them. This CDR3 contains 13 residues. CDR3 bases: TGCAGCGTTGCGGGGGACCGCACAGATACGCAGTATTTT. It codes for CSVAGDRTDTQYF.

The V call is TRBV3-1 (or the pseudogene TRBV3-2), the J call TRBJ2-3, with 10 bases that match TRBD2. Per germline, CDR1 LGHDT and CDR2 YNNKEL (reference sequence). The length of the CDR3 is 16 residues. Trimming cost V 4 bases and J 1 base; bases outside gene matches: 5. Written as DNA, the CDR3 is TGTGCCAGCAGCCGGGTCCTAGCGGGGGGCACAGATACGCAGTATTTT. The encoded protein is CASSRVLAGGTDTQYF.

The CDR3 coding sequence is TGTGCCAGCAATCTCTGGACAGGGCCGTACAATGAGCAGTTCTTC. Its protein product is CASNLWTGPYNEQFF. The chain is built from TRBV28 and TRBJ2-1; 8 bases are shared with TRBD1. This CDR3 is 15 amino acids long. The V gene's germline CDR1 is MDHEN and CDR2 SYDVKM. Trimming cost V 7 bases and J 4 bases; bases outside gene matches: 9.

The chain has TRBV19 and TRBJ1-5, with D perhaps TRBD1 (5 bases). This CDR3 spans 15 amino acids. Germline lookup yields CDR1 LNHDA and CDR2 SQIVND (reference sequence). Trimming took off 7 bases at V and 5 bases at J, with 18 bases between the two ends. The CDR3 spells CASTPVERGYQPQHF. CDR3 in DNA: TGTGCCAGTACCCCGGTGGAAAGGGGCTATCAGCCCCAGCATTTT.

The count of this clone is one. The chain employs TRBV6-2 or TRBV6-3 and TRBJ2-4, with D possibly matching TRBD1 (7 bases). V was cut by 6 bases and J by 4 bases, with 13 bases left in between. This CDR3 spans 14 amino acids. CDR1 and CDR2 from the germline V gene are MNHEY and SVGEGT. CDR3 nucleotides: TGTGCCAGCAGCATCCAGGGGGGTAAAAACATTCAGTACTTC. Translated: CASSIQGGKNIQYF.